These T cell receptor beta chains were read from a single sample in a study of shared clonotypes between healthy human individuals. Here immunoSEQ multiplex PCR was the method, and the copy in TCRdb shows in-frame clones only, minus some. The repertoire consists of 2 million to 2.5 million clones, with roughly 96% occurring once and the leading ten covering roughly 0.13%. The specimen was naive CD4+ T cells sorted from blood. The receptor set was obtained from a man between 18 and 29 years old in good health. The CDR3 runs from the conserved cysteine through the conserved F or W. The D gene is left open where the match is weak. The size of a clone is reported for some rows only, either as once, few or many, or as a class for expanded clones.

>-|TRBJ1-1|TRBV5-1|-
CASSLGKNTEAFF
TGCGCCAGCAGCTTGGGAAAGAACACTGAAGCTTTCTTT
>-|TRBJ2-7|TRBV29-1|-
CSVGNLEREQYF
TGCAGCGTCGGAAACCTCGAGCGGGAGCAGTACTTC
>-|TRBJ2-7|TRBV11-2|-
CASSLAGRPSYEQYF
TGTGCCAGCAGCCTAGCAGGACGTCCCTCCTACGAGCAGTACTTC
>TRBD1|TRBJ1-2|TRBV5-4|few
CASRPDPGQNNYGYTF
TGTGCCAGCAGGCCGGATCCGGGACAGAATAACTATGGCTACACCTTC
>-|TRBJ2-4|TRBV7-9|once
CASSHDRSRAKNIQYF
TGTGCCAGCAGCCACGACAGGAGTAGAGCCAAAAACATTCAGTACTTC
>-|TRBJ1-2|TRBV9|-
CASSVAGTYGYTF
TGTGCCAGCAGCGTGGCAGGGACGTATGGCTACACCTTC
>-|TRBJ1-1|TRBV28|-
CASSVRVGPTEAFF
TGTGCCAGCAGCGTCAGGGTTGGTCCCACTGAAGCTTTCTTT
>-|TRBJ2-1|TRBV7-9|-
CASSVRDRGTYNEQFF
TGTGCCAGCAGCGTCCGGGACCGAGGTACCTACAATGAGCAGTTCTTC
>-|TRBJ1-4|TRBV7-9|-
CASSAPPIEKLFF
TGTGCCAGCAGCGCGCCCCCGATTGAAAAACTGTTTTTT
>-|TRBJ2-5|TRBV27|-
CASSLGDGAQYF
TGTGCCAGCAGTTTAGGGGACGGGGCCCAGTACTTC
>-|TRBJ2-1|TRBV10-1|-
CASSDGANEQFF
TGCGCCAGCAGTGACGGGGCCAATGAGCAGTTCTTC
>-|TRBJ1-2|TRBV6-1|-
CASSDSSQGFYGYTF
TGTGCCAGCAGTGACTCCTCTCAGGGTTTCTATGGCTACACCTTC
>-|TRBJ1-2|TRBV6-5|-
CASTPGPNNYGYTF
TGTGCCAGCACCCCAGGACCTAATAACTATGGCTACACCTTC
>-|TRBJ2-1|TRBV27|-
CASSFRSSLPPNEQFF
TGTGCCAGCAGTTTCCGTAGTAGTCTCCCTCCCAATGAGCAGTTCTTC
>TRBD1|TRBJ2-2|TRBV28|-
CASSLGGGQGHLFF
TGTGCCAGCAGTCTGGGCGGGGGACAGGGGCATCTGTTTTTT
>-|TRBJ2-7|TRBV20-1|-
CSAPTSYEQYF
TGCAGTGCTCCTACATCCTACGAGCAGTACTTC
>TRBD1|TRBJ2-7|TRBV7-9|-
CASSREGGTYEQYF
TGTGCCAGCTCACGTGAAGGGGGCACCTACGAGCAGTACTTC
>TRBD1|TRBJ1-5|TRBV5-1|-
CASSPEGGRNQPQHF
TGCGCCAGCAGCCCCGAAGGGGGCCGCAATCAGCCCCAGCATTTT
>TRBD1|TRBJ1-1|TRBV27|-
CATWTGGNPEAFF
TGTGCCACTTGGACAGGGGGAAACCCTGAAGCTTTCTTT
>-|TRBJ1-2|TRBV30|-
CAWSVLTLYGYTF
TGTGCCTGGAGTGTACTCACACTCTATGGCTACACCTTC
>-|TRBJ1-1|TRBV11-2|-
CASSLVGGMNTEAFF
TGTGCCAGCAGCCTAGTGGGAGGAATGAACACTGAAGCTTTCTTT
>TRBD2|TRBJ2-1|TRBV5-8|-
CASSLGLAGGEQFF
TGTGCCAGCAGCTTGGGCCTAGCGGGAGGGGAGCAGTTCTTC
>-|TRBJ2-2|TRBV9|-
CASSASRVAGELFF
TGTGCCAGCAGCGCTTCTAGGGTAGCCGGGGAGCTGTTTTTT
>TRBD1|TRBJ1-1|TRBV28|few
CATWGQSNTEAFF
TGTGCCACCTGGGGACAGTCAAACACTGAAGCTTTCTTT
>TRBD1|TRBJ2-5|TRBV5-4|once
CASSRDGTVEETQYF
TGTGCCAGCAGCCGTGACGGGACAGTGGAAGAGACCCAGTACTTC
>TRBD1|TRBJ1-5|TRBV6-5|once
CASSRQGRNQPQHF
TGTGCCAGCAGTCGACAGGGTCGCAATCAGCCCCAGCATTTT
>TRBD1|TRBJ2-7|TRBV6-5|-
CASRPNRGISYEQYF
TGTGCCAGCAGGCCTAACAGGGGAATATCCTACGAGCAGTACTTC
>TRBD2|TRBJ2-3|TRBV11-3|-
CASSFLLAGGTDTQYF
TGTGCCAGCAGCTTCTTACTAGCGGGAGGTACAGATACGCAGTATTTT
>-|TRBJ1-6|TRBV14|-
CASSHGSSYNSPLHF
TGTGCCAGCAGCCACGGCAGCTCCTATAATTCACCCCTCCACTTT
>-|TRBJ1-2|TRBV14|-
CASSQDGVPGYTF
TGTGCCAGCAGCCAAGATGGGGTTCCGGGCTACACCTTC
>-|TRBJ1-2|TRBV6-1|-
CATLRGLGAAYGYTF
TGTGCCACCCTCCGAGGGCTGGGGGCGGCCTATGGCTACACCTTC
>-|TRBJ1-4|TRBV9|-
CASSVGGNFNEKLFF
TGTGCCAGCAGCGTCGGGGGTAACTTTAATGAAAAACTGTTTTTT
>TRBD1|TRBJ1-4|TRBV27|-
CASGVDRGHEKLFF
TGTGCCAGCGGGGTGGACAGGGGGCATGAAAAACTGTTTTTT
>TRBD1|TRBJ2-5|TRBV5-4|-
CASSLARGRETQYF
TGTGCCAGCAGCTTGGCCAGGGGGCGAGAGACCCAGTACTTC
>-|TRBJ1-5|TRBV2|-
CASSFRWDQPQHF
TGTGCCAGCAGTTTCCGATGGGATCAGCCCCAGCATTTT